This is a list of T cell receptor beta chains from one sample in a study of CD8+ T cells in alopecia areata. Measured with immunoSEQ multiplex PCR; TCRdb has only the in-frame clones, and not every one. The sample lists about 76,000 clones; roughly 70% were seen once. The sequenced sample was CD8+ T cells sorted from blood, obtained at week 24, from a patient treated with tofacitinib. All receptors derive from a human donor with alopecia areata. The CDR3 runs from the conserved cysteine through the conserved F or W. The order of the fields is CDR3 protein, CDR3 DNA, D gene, J gene, clone size, V gene. The D gene is left open where the match is weak. The size entry is marked missing in some rows and otherwise reads once, few, many or a size class.

CASSYGGNEQFF	TGTGCCAGCAGCTATGGGGGGAATGAGCAGTTCTTC	-	TRBJ2-1	few	TRBV7-9
CASSGGIGLSYEQYF	TGTGCCAGCAGTGGAGGAATTGGCCTTTCCTACGAGCAGTACTTC	-	TRBJ2-7	-	TRBV2
CASSESPGWGAEAFF	TGTGCCAGCAGTGAAAGTCCCGGCTGGGGCGCTGAAGCTTTCTTT	-	TRBJ1-1	-	TRBV2
CASSSGAGHQPQHF	TGTGCCAGCAGCTCCGGGGCAGGGCACCAGCCCCAGCATTTT	-	TRBJ1-5	-	TRBV7-9
CSVESQYTGELFF	TGCAGCGTTGAGAGTCAGTACACCGGGGAGCTGTTTTTT	-	TRBJ2-2	-	TRBV29-1
CASSPGTPSYEQYF	TGCGCCAGCAGTCCGGGGACACCCTCCTACGAGCAGTACTTC	-	TRBJ2-7	few	TRBV4-1
CASSPTRGNTIYF	TGCGCCAGCAGCCCGACCCGTGGAAACACCATATATTTT	-	TRBJ1-3	-	TRBV5-1
CAWLGDGSYNEQFF	TGTGCCTGGTTGGGGGACGGTTCTTACAATGAGCAGTTCTTC	-	TRBJ2-1	-	TRBV30
CAGLTGTSGMGSYNEQFF	TGTGCCGGGCTAACCGGGACTAGCGGGATGGGATCCTACAATGAGCAGTTCTTC	TRBD2	TRBJ2-1	-	TRBV2
CASSDWQGLAYEQYF	TGTGCCAGCAGTGATTGGCAGGGGCTTGCCTACGAGCAGTACTTC	-	TRBJ2-7	-	TRBV2
CASSWDLGADTQYF	TGCGCCAGCAGCTGGGACTTGGGCGCAGATACGCAGTATTTT	-	TRBJ2-3	few	TRBV5-1
CASSPWTVNNQPQHF	TGCGCCAGCAGCCCCTGGACAGTAAACAATCAGCCCCAGCATTTT	-	TRBJ1-5	few	TRBV4-1
CASSLAGGAGNFSYEQYF	TGTGCCAGCAGCTTAGCAGGGGGCGCCGGGAACTTCTCTTACGAGCAGTACTTC	TRBD1	TRBJ2-7	-	TRBV7-2
CASSAGDLFYEQYF	TGTGCCAGTAGTGCGGGGGATCTTTTCTACGAGCAGTACTTC	TRBD2	TRBJ2-7	-	TRBV19
CASSFDYGYTF	TGTGCCAGCAGCTTTGACTATGGCTACACCTTC	-	TRBJ1-2	-	TRBV7-9
CASSTGDTEAFF	TGTGCCAGCAGCACAGGGGACACTGAAGCTTTCTTT	TRBD1	TRBJ1-1	-	TRBV7-9
CATSRATGGPGANVLTF	TGTGCCACCAGCAGAGCGACGGGGGGACCTGGGGCCAACGTCCTGACTTTC	TRBD2	TRBJ2-6	-	TRBV15
CASSLWSSGDTDTQYF	TGCGCCAGCAGCTTGTGGTCTAGCGGGGACACAGATACGCAGTATTTT	TRBD2	TRBJ2-3	-	TRBV5-1
CSVEGQDSPSTDTQYF	TGCAGCGTTGAAGGGCAAGATTCACCTAGCACAGATACGCAGTATTTT	-	TRBJ2-3	few	TRBV29-1
CASSPVANREDQPQHF	TGTGCCAGCAGCCCGGTGGCCAACAGGGAGGATCAGCCCCAGCATTTT	-	TRBJ1-5	few	TRBV5-4
CASSLDAATVEQYF	TGTGCCAGCAGCTTGGACGCTGCGACCGTCGAGCAGTACTTC	-	TRBJ2-7	-	TRBV4-2
CASTGAGEKLFF	TGTGCCAGTACGGGGGCCGGAGAAAAACTGTTTTTT	-	TRBJ1-4	-	TRBV19
CASSLELVQTQYF	TGTGCCAGCAGCTTAGAACTGGTGCAGACCCAGTACTTC	-	TRBJ2-5	-	TRBV7-6
CASSLGPYVHTF	TGTGCCAGCAGTTTAGGACCCTACGTTCACACCTTC	-	TRBJ1-2	-	TRBV28
CSVGQANYNEQFF	TGCAGCGTTGGACAAGCAAACTACAATGAGCAGTTCTTC	-	TRBJ2-1	few	TRBV29-1
CASSWGHEAFF	TGTGCCAGCAGCTGGGGACACGAAGCTTTCTTT	-	TRBJ1-1	-	TRBV7-8
CASSLGVNYGYTF	TGTGCCAGCAGCTTAGGGGTTAACTATGGCTACACCTTC	-	TRBJ1-2	-	TRBV13
CASSLDEGLYEQYF	TGTGCCAGCAGCTTAGACGAGGGGTTATACGAGCAGTACTTC	-	TRBJ2-7	-	TRBV7-8
CASSLGAAAPTDTQYF	TGTGCCAGCAGCTTAGGGGCGGCGGCCCCCACAGATACGCAGTATTTT	-	TRBJ2-3	-	TRBV7-3
CASSSPRDMAQYF	TGTGCCAGCAGCTCGCCTAGGGATATGGCCCAGTACTTC	-	TRBJ2-5	-	TRBV7-9
CASSQAKRQGASTDTQYF	TGCGCCAGCAGCCAAGCAAAGAGACAGGGGGCGAGCACAGATACGCAGTATTTT	TRBD1	TRBJ2-3	-	TRBV4-1
CSVEVITGGKLFF	TGCAGCGTTGAAGTCATCACGGGTGGGAAACTGTTTTTT	-	TRBJ1-4	few	TRBV29-1
CASSYSYEQYF	TGTGCCAGCAGCTATTCCTACGAGCAGTACTTC	-	TRBJ2-7	-	TRBV5-6
CASRLTDTQYF	TGTGCCAGCAGACTTACGGATACGCAGTATTTT	-	TRBJ2-3	-	TRBV6-6
CASSPWDREHTGELFF	TGTGCCAGCAGCCCCTGGGACAGGGAACACACCGGGGAGCTGTTTTTT	TRBD1	TRBJ2-2	-	TRBV11-2
CASSLVLAGTGGNEQYF	TGTGCCAGCAGTTTAGTTTTGGCGGGGACAGGGGGTAACGAGCAGTACTTC	TRBD1	TRBJ2-7	-	TRBV27
CASSLDTDPYNEQFF	TGTGCCAGCAGCCTGGACACCGACCCCTACAATGAGCAGTTCTTC	-	TRBJ2-1	-	TRBV6-5
CAWKGGHEQYF	TGTGCCTGGAAGGGGGGTCACGAGCAGTACTTC	-	TRBJ2-7	-	TRBV30
CASSLADRNTEAFF	TGTGCCAGCAGCTTAGCAGACAGGAACACTGAAGCTTTCTTT	-	TRBJ1-1	few	TRBV7-9
CASSFGDEQYF	TGTGCCAGCAGTTTTGGCGACGAGCAGTACTTC	-	TRBJ2-7	-	TRBV28
CASSQAGRLAAFNEQFF	TGCGCCAGCAGCCAAGCGGGGAGACTAGCGGCCTTCAATGAGCAGTTCTTC	TRBD2	TRBJ2-1	-	TRBV4-3
CASSFGSNTEAFF	TGTGCCAGCAGCTTCGGTTCAAACACTGAAGCTTTCTTT	-	TRBJ1-1	-	TRBV11-1
CASSQVWGGNTEAFF	TGCGCCAGCAGCCAAGTCTGGGGGGGAAACACTGAAGCTTTCTTT	-	TRBJ1-1	-	TRBV4-1
CASSPTGALGVGQYF	TGTGCCAGCAGTCCCACAGGGGCCTTGGGGGTAGGGCAGTACTTC	TRBD1	TRBJ2-7	-	TRBV27
CASSEGSGPETQYF	TGTGCCAGCAGTGAGGGGTCCGGGCCAGAGACCCAGTACTTC	-	TRBJ2-5	-	TRBV9
CASSSQLAGKDTQYF	TGCGCCAGCAGCTCACAATTAGCGGGAAAAGATACGCAGTATTTT	TRBD2	TRBJ2-3	-	TRBV5-1
CASSGWASGDEQYF	TGTGCCAGCAGTGGGTGGGCCTCCGGGGACGAGCAGTACTTC	-	TRBJ2-7	-	TRBV6-5
CASRGTGEVHTQYF	TGTGCCAGCAGGGGTACAGGGGAGGTACATACGCAGTATTTT	-	TRBJ2-3	once	TRBV27
CASSQDSVSNYGYTF	TGTGCCAGCAGCCAAGATTCGGTTTCCAACTATGGCTACACCTTC	-	TRBJ1-2	-	TRBV4-2
CASSLYELAGTLHF	TGTGCCAGCAGCTTGTACGAGCTAGCGGGGACACTCCACTTC	TRBD2	TRBJ2-7	-	TRBV5-4
CASSVYTSGSGGELFF	TGTGCCAGCAGTGTATACACTAGCGGGAGTGGCGGGGAGCTGTTTTTT	TRBD2	TRBJ2-2	once	TRBV27
CASSYGLAGKYNEQFF	TGTGCCAGCAGTTACGGGCTAGCGGGAAAGTATAATGAGCAGTTCTTC	TRBD2	TRBJ2-1	once	TRBV6-6
CASRGQYGYTF	TGTGCCAGCAGGGGACAATATGGCTACACCTTC	-	TRBJ1-2	-	TRBV27
CASSQGPGSHEQYF	TGCGCCAGCAGCCAGGGACCAGGGTCCCACGAGCAGTACTTC	-	TRBJ2-7	once	TRBV4-3
CASNGQRELQETQYF	TGTGCCAGCAACGGGCAGAGGGAGCTACAAGAGACCCAGTACTTC	-	TRBJ2-5	-	TRBV28
CASSEDTGVEQYF	TGTGCCAGCAGTGAAGATACGGGGGTTGAGCAGTACTTC	-	TRBJ2-7	-	TRBV25-1
CASSLEKKNTGELFF	TGCGCCAGCAGCTTGGAGAAAAAGAACACCGGGGAGCTGTTTTTT	-	TRBJ2-2	-	TRBV5-1
CASSRAPWGASREGETQYF	TGTGCCAGCAGCCGAGCCCCGTGGGGGGCCTCGAGGGAGGGAGAGACCCAGTACTTC	-	TRBJ2-5	many	TRBV11-2
CASSPAGTAGYEQYF	TGTGCCAGTAGTCCTGCCGGGACCGCCGGTTACGAGCAGTACTTC	-	TRBJ2-7	-	TRBV19